The 30 T cell receptor beta chains below come from one sample, sequenced in a study of cytotoxic CD8 clonotypes in ibrutinib-treated CLL. Here immunoSEQ multiplex PCR was the method, and the copy in TCRdb shows in-frame clones only, minus some. The sample has about 140,000 clones; 77% are singletons. Source: PBMCs, taken after 12 months of ibrutinib treatment. The receptors stem from a human donor with chronic lymphocytic leukemia.

The DNA for the CDR3 is TGTGCCAGCAATACCAAGGGGAGCGGGAGGGCCTACGAGCAGTACTTC. It translates to CASNTKGSGRAYEQYF. The genes are TRBV6-7 and TRBJ2-7; TRBD2 matches at 10 bases. TRBV6-7 is reported as an ORF; its role is uncertain. The CDR3 consists of 16 residues. The V segment lost 7 bases and the J segment 2 bases; nucleotides outside the gene matches: 11.

This rearrangement joins TRBV27 to TRBJ1-5; perhaps TRBD1 as D (5 bases). This CDR3 spans 15 amino acids. CDR1 is MNHEY and CDR2 is SMNVEV in the germline V gene (reference sequence). Trimming took off 8 bases at V and 0 bases at J, with 14 bases between the two ends. CDR3 in DNA: TGTGCCAGCGGGGACGGGGGTTATAGCAATCAGCCCCAGCATTTT. Amino acids: CASGDGGYSNQPQHF.

The rearrangement uses TRBV29-1 and TRBJ2-3; the match to TRBD2 covers 14 bases. The CDR3 totals 17 residues. Germline CDR1 SQVTM, CDR2 ANQGSEA. The ends lost 2 bases at V and 4 bases at J; junction bases unmatched: 8. This chain's CDR3 is CSVEMTSGGVPPDTQYF. The CDR3 nucleotides read TGCAGCGTTGAAATGACTAGCGGGGGGGTTCCCCCAGATACGCAGTATTTT.

This chain connects TRBV5-1 to TRBJ2-7, with unresolved D. CDR1 and CDR2 (germline): SGHRS, YFSETQ. CDR3 length equals 14 residues. V gave up 1 base and J gave up 2 bases, with 10 bases separating them. The CDR3 DNA is TGCGCCAGCAGCTTGACGGACCCCGCCTACGAGCAGTACTTC. Its protein is CASSLTDPAYEQYF.

This clone showed up just a few times. This sequence joins TRBV7-2 and TRBJ2-2, with D perhaps matching TRBD2 (6 bases). CDR1 is SGHTA and CDR2 is FQGNSA in the germline V gene. V lost 3 bases and J lost 7, with 15 bases in between. The CDR3 has 15 residues. The CDR3 loop is CASSFAPGVVGELFF. The CDR3 DNA is TGTGCCAGCAGCTTCGCCCCGGGAGTCGTCGGGGAGCTGTTTTTT.

The rearrangement uses TRBV13 and TRBJ1-6; 9 nucleotides align to TRBD1. Germline V gives CDR1 PRHDT, CDR2 FYEKMQ (reference sequence). This CDR3 is built from 16 residues. After removal of 4 bases from V and 7 bases from J, the junction contained 8 bases not matched to a gene. The chain's CDR3 is CASSSGTGSRNSPLHF. The DNA of the CDR3 is TGTGCCAGCAGCTCCGGGACAGGGTCTCGGAATTCACCCCTCCACTTT.

The table lists this clone with a count of one. V is TRBV6-5 and J is TRBJ1-4, with 7 bases lining up with TRBD1. The CDR3 has 15 amino acids. Looked up from germline, CDR1 is MNHEY and CDR2 is SVGAGI. V shed 5 bases, J shed 8 bases, and the junction held 11 bases outside the gene matches. CDR3 in amino acids: CASSQYQGGSEKLFF. The CDR3 DNA reads TGTGCCAGCAGTCAATACCAGGGGGGGTCGGAAAAACTGTTTTTT.

The rearrangement links TRBV5-4 to TRBJ1-2; TRBD1 is a possible D gene (5 bases). This CDR3 has 15 residues. CDR1 and CDR2 from the germline V gene are SGHNT and YYREEE (reference sequence). Trimming left V 4 bases short and J 2 bases short, with 15 bases between. The CDR3 nucleotides are TGTGCCAGCAGCACTGGGGGGGGAGCCAACTATGGCTACACCTTC. This codes for CASSTGGGANYGYTF. Combining the CDR3 with reference TRBV5-4 and TRBJ1-2 gives the whole variable domain ETGVTQSPTHLIKTRGQQVTLRCSSQSGHNTVSWYQQALGQGPQFIFQYYREEENGRGNFPPRFSGLQFPNYSSELNVNALELDDSALYLCASSTGGGANYGYTFGSGTRLTVV.

The rearrangement uses TRBV29-1 and TRBJ2-7; 11 bases agree with TRBD1. The CDR3 spans 12 residues. V shed 6 bases and J 5 bases; nucleotides not matched to a gene: 3. Germline CDR1 and CDR2: SQVTM and ANQGSEA. CDR3 region: CSVDRGRNEQYF. The CDR3 nucleotides read TGCAGCGTGGACAGGGGGCGGAACGAGCAGTACTTC.

This chain links TRBV7-8 with TRBJ2-1; 10 nucleotides match TRBD2. In germline, CDR1 is SGHVS, CDR2 FQNEAQ. This CDR3 region has 16 residues. V lost 4 bases to trimming and J lost 7 bases; unmatched junction nucleotides: 10. The CDR3 is CASSYLSGRADNEQFF. As DNA, the CDR3 is TGTGCCAGCAGCTACCTGAGCGGGAGGGCCGATAATGAGCAGTTCTTC.

This chain uses TRBV6-5 with TRBJ2-1; 11 bases fit TRBD2. CDR1 MNHEY and CDR2 SVGAGI come from the germline V gene. There are 14 residues in the CDR3. The junction had 1 base not matched to a gene; V was cut back by 2 bases and J by 7 bases. The CDR3 loop reads CASSYGTSGNEQFF. In DNA form, the CDR3 reads TGTGCCAGCAGTTACGGGACTAGCGGTAATGAGCAGTTCTTC.

The table lists this clone with a few counts. The V gene is TRBV9, the J gene TRBJ1-2; possibly TRBD1 for D (5 bases). The V and J ends lost 0 bases and 4 bases respectively, with 10 bases between them. The CDR3 has 14 amino acids. Looked up from germline, CDR1 is SGDLS and CDR2 is YYNGEE. The CDR3 sequence: CASSVVQGGYGYTF. The CDR3 nucleotides are TGTGCCAGCAGCGTAGTCCAGGGTGGCTATGGCTACACCTTC.

The chain combines TRBV19 with TRBJ1-1; 9 bases agree with TRBD1. This CDR3 is built from 12 residues. Germline lookup yields CDR1 LNHDA and CDR2 SQIVND (reference sequence). V shed 5 bases and J 10 bases; nucleotides not matched to a gene: 5. The CDR3 region has the DNA TGTGCCAGTAGTCCACCGGGACAGGGAGCTTTCTTT. Translating gives CASSPPGQGAFF.

The chain employs TRBV21-1 and TRBJ2-7. TRBV21-1 is a pseudogene locus. The CDR3 covers 12 residues. The CDR3 DNA follows: TGTGCCAGCAGCAAAGCAAGTTACGAGCAGTACTTC. As protein: CASSKASYEQYF.

The chain has TRBV15 and TRBJ2-2; D is ambiguous. The CDR3 has 12 residues. Germline CDR1 is LNHNV and CDR2 is YYDKDF (reference sequence). Deletions cut 5 bases from V and 5 bases from J, with 6 bases between. The CDR3 bases are TGTGCCACCAGCGAATTAACCGGGGAGCTGTTTTTT. It specifies CATSELTGELFF.

V and J are TRBV19 and TRBJ1-2; no firm D call. Germline V gene data show CDR1 as LNHDA and CDR2 as SQIVND (reference sequence). The CDR3 extends over 15 amino acids. V was pared by 0 bases and J by 4 bases, with 12 bases between. The CDR3 DNA reads as TGTGCCAGTAGTATAGATCGGACCAAAATCTATGGCTACACCTTC. As protein: CASSIDRTKIYGYTF.

The gene calls are TRBV5-1 and TRBJ2-1; 7 nucleotides match TRBD1. The CDR3 length is 14 residues. Germline loops: CDR1 SGHRS, CDR2 YFSETQ. With 2 bases clipped from V and 4 bases from J, the junction kept 3 bases outside the gene matches. CDR3 in amino acids: CASSLGQEYNEQFF. The CDR3 DNA reads as TGCGCCAGCAGCTTAGGACAGGAATACAATGAGCAGTTCTTC.

The chain recombines TRBV6-1 with TRBJ2-3; 10 nucleotides line up with TRBD1. The V gene's germline CDR1 is MNHNS and CDR2 SASEGT. J gave up 4 bases and V 5 bases, and 6 bases lay outside the gene matches. This CDR3 is built from 15 residues. As DNA, the CDR3 is TGTGCCAGCAGTCTAAGACAGGGGGCCTCAGATACGCAGTATTTT. It codes for CASSLRQGASDTQYF.

This clone was seen ten or more times. V and J are TRBV28 and TRBJ1-5; D uncertain. The germline V gene has CDR1 MDHEN and CDR2 SYDVKM. CDR3 length equals 11 residues. V lost 5 bases to trimming and J lost 5 bases, with 4 bases between them. This chain's CDR3 is CASSRDQPQHF. CDR3 bases: TGTGCCAGCAGTCGAGATCAGCCCCAGCATTTT. The full variable domain, rest sourced from reference TRBV28 and TRBJ1-5, is DVKVTQSSRYLVKRTGEKVFLECVQDMDHENMFWYRQDPGLGLRLIYFSYDVKMKEKGDIPEGYSVSREKKERFSLILESASTNQTSMYLCASSRDQPQHFGDGTRLSIL.

The chain links TRBV7-2 to TRBJ2-3; D assignment may be TRBD1 or TRBD2 (5 bases each). Trimming took off 5 bases at V and 1 base at J, with 10 bases between the two ends. The CDR3 is made up of 14 amino acids. Germline V gene sequence: CDR1 SGHTA, CDR2 FQGNSA. The CDR3 coding sequence is TGTGCCAGCAGCCAAAGGGACGGCACAGATACGCAGTATTTT. It is translated as CASSQRDGTDTQYF. The whole variable domain, filled in from reference TRBV7-2 and TRBJ2-3, reads GAGVSQSPSNKVTEKGKDVELRCDPISGHTALYWYRQSLGQGLEFLIYFQGNSAPDKSGLPSDRFSAERTGGSVSTLTIQRTQQEDSAVYLCASSQRDGTDTQYFGPGTRLTVL.

This chain connects TRBV15 to TRBJ1-1; D gene unclear. Germline-derived CDR1 and CDR2 are LNHNV and YYDKDF (reference sequence). V lost 1 base, J lost 1 base, and 7 bases lay in between. CDR3 length equals 14 residues. The CDR3 region is CATSRVEGNTEAFF. CDR3 nucleotide sequence: TGTGCCACCAGCAGAGTAGAGGGGAACACTGAAGCTTTCTTT.

The chain's CDR3 is CASSQDSTYEQYF. The CDR3, as DNA: TGTGCCAGCAGCCAAGATTCTACCTACGAGCAGTACTTC. V is TRBV14 and J is TRBJ2-7; the D is unclear. CDR1 and CDR2 from the germline V gene are SGHDN and FVKESK. This CDR3 contains 13 residues. Trimming removed 0 bases at V and 2 bases at J, with 5 bases between.

The V call is TRBV19, the J call TRBJ2-7, with D unclear. Trimming took 1 base from V and 2 from J, leaving 9 bases between them. The CDR3 is 14 residues long. Germline CDR1 LNHDA, CDR2 SQIVND (reference sequence). The CDR3 sequence is CASSIVTPPYEQYF. CDR3 coding DNA: TGTGCCAGTAGTATAGTCACCCCTCCCTACGAGCAGTACTTC. Full variable domain (missing parts from reference TRBV19 and TRBJ2-7): DGGITQSPKYLFRKEGQNVTLSCEQNLNHDAMYWYRQDPGQGLRLIYYSQIVNDFQKGDIAEGYSVSREKKESFPLTVTSAQKNPTAFYLCASSIVTPPYEQYFGPGTRLTVT.

This chain links TRBV19 with TRBJ1-1, with 8 bases matching TRBD1. CDR1 is LNHDA, CDR2 SQIVND, per germline (reference sequence). This CDR3 comprises 14 residues. Trimming took 8 bases from V and 6 from J; bases not matched to a gene: 11. CDR3 sequence (DNA): TGTGCCAGTGGGCAAGACAGGGGATGGCCTGAAGCTTTCTTT. Its protein product is CASGQDRGWPEAFF.

This clone has a handful of counts. V usage is TRBV19 and J usage is TRBJ2-3, with 12 bases identical to TRBD1. The junction had 3 bases not matched to a gene; V was cut back by 6 bases and J by 2 bases. This CDR3 contains 15 residues. The germline gives CDR1 LNHDA, CDR2 SQIVND (reference sequence). The CDR3 region is CASRGQGAVTDTQYF. CDR3 nucleotides: TGTGCCAGTAGGGGACAGGGGGCTGTCACAGATACGCAGTATTTT.

The rearrangement uses TRBV7-2 and TRBJ2-6; D is unresolved. This CDR3 is built from 15 residues. The V and J ends lost 3 bases and 0 bases respectively, with 6 bases between them. Germline values: CDR1 SGHTA, CDR2 FQGNSA. CDR3 in DNA: TGTGCCAGCAGCTTCGTCGGCTCTGGGGCCAACGTCCTGACTTTC. It encodes CASSFVGSGANVLTF.

The chain has TRBV28 and TRBJ1-1, with D possibly TRBD1 on 6 matching bases. The CDR3 covers 14 residues. Trimming shortened V by 8 bases and J by 0 bases, and 13 bases separated the two germline ends. Germline V gene sequence: CDR1 MDHEN, CDR2 SYDVKM. The CDR3 DNA is TGTGCCAGCGGACTAGGACAGTTGAACACTGAAGCTTTCTTT. The encoded protein is CASGLGQLNTEAFF.

The genes are TRBV2 and TRBJ2-7, with 10 bases fitting TRBD2. The germline V gene has CDR1 SNHLY and CDR2 FYNNEI. The CDR3 is 14 amino acids. The ends lost 4 bases at V and 4 bases at J; junction bases unmatched: 4. This CDR3 reads CASSATTSGYEQYF. CDR3 DNA: TGTGCCAGCAGTGCCACGACTAGCGGGTACGAGCAGTACTTC.

V usage is TRBV5-4 and J usage is TRBJ1-2; possibly TRBD1 for D (5 bases). The length of the CDR3 is 12 residues. The germline V gene encodes CDR1 SGHNT and CDR2 YYREEE (reference sequence). V was pared by 7 bases and J by 7 bases, with 14 bases between. The CDR3 loop reads CASSFGAGGYTF. DNA for the CDR3: TGTGCCAGCTCTTTCGGGGCGGGTGGCTACACCTTC.

The V and J genes are TRBV7-7 and TRBJ2-5, with a weak D call TRBD1 (5 bases). The germline gives CDR1 SSHAT, CDR2 FNYEAQ (reference sequence). The length of the CDR3 is 14 residues. V was pared by 1 base and J by 9 bases, with 15 bases between. This CDR3 is CASSLGPGSEAQYF. DNA of the CDR3: TGTGCCAGCAGCTTAGGGCCAGGGTCTGAGGCCCAGTACTTC.